This T cell receptor beta chain was identified in a study of T cells in localized non-small cell lung cancer. Study findings and constraints: Heterogeneity remains possible because sequencing was limited to only one tumor region. Adjacent lung was found to contain a median about 60 of the top 100 tumor clones. The study found T cell clonality highest in uninvolved adjacent lung, above tumor.

The CDR3 sequence is 18 residues long. Germline V gene data show CDR1 as LNHDA and CDR2 as SQIVND (reference sequence). V lost 4 bases to trimming and J lost 2 bases, with 21 bases between them. The data were produced by immunoSEQ multiplex PCR, yet TCRdb's version contains in-frame clones alone and is incomplete. Here the sample spans tens of thousands of clones, roughly 86% being singletons. A remark on this clone: Its antigen is as yet unknown.

This specimen consisted of peripheral blood, obtained before any cancer treatment. V gene TRBV19 combines with J gene TRBJ2-1; perhaps D is TRBD1 or TRBD2 (5 bases each). The origin of this receptor is a man aged 35 to 69 with stage I squamous cell lung carcinoma. The CDR3 spells CASSTTFLTADTYNEQFF. DNA of the CDR3: TGTGCCAGTAGTACCACCTTCCTGACAGCGGATACCTACAATGAGCAGTTCTTC.